This TCR beta chain was sequenced for a study of long-term antiretroviral therapy in people with HIV. This clone was detected only a few times. Sequencing used immunoSEQ v3.0 at survey level. The repertoire was sequenced with immunoSEQ multiplex PCR; TCRdb's copy has only in-frame clones and lacks some. Of 30,000 to 40,000 clones listed, 83% are singletons. Germline values: CDR1 SGHRS, CDR2 YFSETQ. This CDR3 contains 12 residues. The V end was cut by 2 bases, the J end by 10 bases, with 12 bases between. The TCR comes from a man aged 18-30 years with HIV. Sequencing was performed on unsorted PBMCs, taken 0.4 years before starting antiretroviral therapy. The chain recombines TRBV5-1 with TRBJ1-2; D possibly corresponds to TRBD1 (6 bases). This CDR3 is CASSFSTGPYTF. In nucleotides, the CDR3 is TGCGCCAGCAGCTTTTCGACAGGCCCCTACACCTTC. Drawing the rest from reference TRBV5-1 and TRBJ1-2, the complete variable domain is KAGVTQTPRYLIKTRGQQVTLSCSPISGHRSVSWYQQTPGQGLQFLFEYFSETQRNKGNFPGRFSGRQFSNSRSEMNVSTLELGDSALYLCASSFSTGPYTFGSGTRLTVV.